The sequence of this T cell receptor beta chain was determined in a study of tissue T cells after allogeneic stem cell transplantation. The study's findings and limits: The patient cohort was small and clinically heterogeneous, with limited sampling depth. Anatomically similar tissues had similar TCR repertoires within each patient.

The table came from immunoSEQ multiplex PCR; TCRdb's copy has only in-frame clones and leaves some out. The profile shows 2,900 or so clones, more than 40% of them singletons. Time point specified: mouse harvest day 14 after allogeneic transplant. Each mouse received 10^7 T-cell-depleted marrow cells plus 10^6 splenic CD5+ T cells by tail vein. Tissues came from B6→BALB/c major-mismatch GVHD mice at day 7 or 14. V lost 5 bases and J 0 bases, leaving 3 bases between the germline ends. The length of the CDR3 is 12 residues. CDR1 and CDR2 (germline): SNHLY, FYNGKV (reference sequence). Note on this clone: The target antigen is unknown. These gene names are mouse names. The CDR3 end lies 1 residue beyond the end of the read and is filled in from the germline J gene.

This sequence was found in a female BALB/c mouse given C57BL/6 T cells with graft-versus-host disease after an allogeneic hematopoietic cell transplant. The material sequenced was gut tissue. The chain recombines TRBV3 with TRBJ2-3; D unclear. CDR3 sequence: CASSPSAETLYF. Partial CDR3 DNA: TGTGCCAGCAGCCCTAGTGCAGAAACGCTGTAT.